Below, 23 T cell receptor beta chains from the same sample are listed, as sequenced in a study of blood T cell repertoires in COVID-19. Some clones are missing from TCRdb's copy, which holds only in-frame ones; the method was immunoSEQ multiplex PCR. The sample contains approximately 240,000 clones, about four fifths of which appear only once. The specimen was peripheral blood. The source is a middle-aged man with acute or convalescent COVID-19.

The gene calls are TRBV19 and TRBJ1-3; D unclear. The germline gives CDR1 LNHDA, CDR2 SQIVND (reference sequence). The CDR3 is made up of 16 amino acids. V was pared by 5 bases and J by 4 bases, with 18 bases between. CDR3 coding DNA: TGTGCCAGTAGTTCCTCCGGCACTGCGGGAGGAAACACCATATATTTT. This gives the protein CASSSSGTAGGNTIYF.

This clone turned up a few times. The chain combines TRBV27 with TRBJ2-7, with D tentatively TRBD1 (6 bases). V dropped 2 bases and J dropped 5 bases, with 25 bases sitting between them. The germline gives CDR1 MNHEY, CDR2 SMNVEV (reference sequence). The CDR3 is 18 residues long. CDR3 coding DNA: TGTGCCAGCAGTTTAGGGGCAGGGGTGGACCCTCTGGGCAACGAGCAGTACTTC. This translates into CASSLGAGVDPLGNEQYF.

This sequence joins TRBV18 and TRBJ1-1, with TRBD1 as a possible D gene (5 bases). Trimming stripped 5 bases from V and 0 bases from J, with 7 bases between. The germline gives CDR1 KGHSH, CDR2 LQKENI. There are 13 residues in the CDR3. CDR3 loop: CASSGGVNTEAFF. Written as DNA, the CDR3 is TGTGCCAGCTCAGGGGGGGTGAACACTGAAGCTTTCTTT.

This clone was recorded once. V gene TRBV6-5 combines with J gene TRBJ1-5; possible D gene TRBD1, 5 bases. Trimming left V 5 bases short and J 4 bases short, with 15 bases between. The length of the CDR3 is 15 residues. Germline CDR1 reads MNHEY; CDR2 reads SVGAGI. The chain's CDR3 is CASSSGAGKNQPQHF. The CDR3 DNA is TGTGCCAGCAGTAGCGGGGCAGGGAAGAATCAGCCCCAGCATTTT.

This chain connects TRBV12-3 or TRBV12-4 to TRBJ1-6, with 7 bases that match TRBD1. The CDR3 is 13 residues long. V was clipped by 8 bases and J by 7 bases; unmatched bases: 5. The CDR3 region has the DNA TGTGCCAGCTCCGGGACAGCAAATTCACCCCTCCACTTT. Translation: CASSGTANSPLHF.

CDR3 sequence reads: CASSPTVNTEAFF. CDR3 coding DNA: TGTGCCAGCAGCCCGACAGTGAACACTGAAGCTTTCTTT. The chain couples TRBV12-3 or TRBV12-4 to TRBJ1-1; a weak D match, TRBD1 (5 bases). The V end lost 6 bases, the J end lost 0 bases, and 8 bases lay between the germline ends. This CDR3 has 13 amino acids.

V usage is TRBV9 and J usage is TRBJ2-2; possibly TRBD2 for D (5 bases). This CDR3 comprises 16 residues. Germline V gene lookup returns CDR1 SGDLS and CDR2 YYNGEE. V was clipped by 4 bases and J by 2 bases, with 15 bases between them. CDR3 DNA sequence: TGTGCCAGCAGCCCCAGACTACTACTCAACACCGGGGAGCTGTTTTTT. As protein: CASSPRLLLNTGELFF.

The chain joins TRBV14 to TRBJ1-2; 10 bases align to TRBD1. Per germline, CDR1 SGHDN and CDR2 FVKESK. V was pared by 5 bases and J by 8 bases, with 5 bases of the junction left unmatched. The CDR3 length is 13 residues. CDR3 amino acids: CASSWDRGRGYTF. The CDR3 coding sequence is TGTGCCAGCAGCTGGGACAGGGGAAGGGGCTACACCTTC.

V is TRBV27 and J is TRBJ2-7; D may be TRBD1 (5 bases). Trimming removed 3 bases at V and 3 bases at J, with 12 bases between. The germline V gene encodes CDR1 MNHEY and CDR2 SMNVEV (reference sequence). There are 14 residues in the CDR3. The CDR3, as DNA: TGTGCCAGCAGTTTGCGGCAGGGCATCTACGAGCAGTACTTC. It yields the protein CASSLRQGIYEQYF.

This rearrangement joins TRBV12-5 to TRBJ1-4, with 7 bases lining up with TRBD1. Germline V gene lookup returns CDR1 LGHNT and CDR2 FRNRAP. With 7 bases clipped from V and 4 bases from J, the junction kept 6 bases outside the gene matches. CDR3 length: 14 amino acids. CDR3 amino acids: CASAAGTDNEKLFF. CDR3 DNA: TGTGCTAGTGCCGCCGGGACAGATAATGAAAAACTGTTTTTT. Supplemented by reference TRBV12-5 and TRBJ1-4, the full variable domain reads DARVTQTPRHKVTEMGQEVTMRCQPILGHNTVFWYRQTMMQGLELLAYFRNRAPLDDSGMPKDRFSAEMPDATLATLKIQPSEPRDSAVYFCASAAGTDNEKLFFGSGTQLSVL.

The chain uses TRBV7-2 and TRBJ2-7; 7 positions agree with TRBD2. Germline trimming cut 5 bases from V and 5 bases from J; bases unmatched to any gene: 12. The CDR3 covers 15 residues. Germline V CDR1 and CDR2: SGHTA, FQGNSA. The CDR3 coding sequence is TGTGCCAGCAGCCCCGGGACTACGACCCGGAACGAGCAGTACTTC. This sequence encodes CASSPGTTTRNEQYF.

The chain employs TRBV9 and TRBJ2-1; possible D gene TRBD1, 6 bases. The germline CDR1 and CDR2 sequences are SGDLS and YYNGEE. Trimming removed 3 bases from V and 1 base from J, with 14 bases in between. CDR3 length: 16 amino acids. In DNA, the CDR3 is TGTGCCAGCAGCGGGCAAGACAGGATTTCCTACAATGAGCAGTTCTTC. Translating it yields CASSGQDRISYNEQFF.

This chain links TRBV5-1 with TRBJ1-1, with 8 bases lining up with TRBD1. V dropped 3 bases and J dropped 5; count of bases not matched to a gene: 6. Germline CDR1 is SGHRS and CDR2 is YFSETQ. The CDR3 has 14 residues. The CDR3 region has the DNA TGCGCCAGCAGCTCCCACAGGGGGAGAACTGAAGCTTTCTTT. Translating gives CASSSHRGRTEAFF.

This clone was observed a few times. V is TRBV6-5 and J is TRBJ1-1; D is unclear. Germline V lookup: CDR1 MNHEY, CDR2 SVGAGI. The CDR3 extends over 14 amino acids. V was shortened by 2 bases and J by 1 base, with 8 bases between the two germline ends. The CDR3 DNA sequence: TGTGCCAGCAGTTACGCACAAGAGAACACTGAAGCTTTCTTT. Amino acids: CASSYAQENTEAFF.

The chain carries TRBV10-1 and TRBJ2-7, with 8 bases lining up with TRBD2. This CDR3 has 15 residues. V gave up 3 bases and J gave up 3 bases; unmatched junction bases: 7. CDR1 and CDR2 (germline): WNHNN, SYGVQD (reference sequence). CDR3 residues: CASSEEAGAHYEQYF. CDR3 bases: TGCGCCAGCAGTGAAGAAGCGGGAGCCCACTACGAGCAGTACTTC.

The chain couples TRBV12-3 or TRBV12-4 to TRBJ1-2; 8 nucleotides align to TRBD1. Germline trimming cut 6 bases from V and 12 bases from J; bases unmatched to any gene: 6. This CDR3 has 11 residues. The CDR3 bases are TGTGCCAGCAGACAGGGGGAATTGGACACCTTC. The encoded protein is CASRQGELDTF.

This chain links TRBV5-1 with TRBJ1-4; tentative D call: TRBD1 (5 bases). The V gene's germline CDR1 is SGHRS and CDR2 YFSETQ. V gave up 0 bases and J gave up 6 bases, with 12 bases separating them. The CDR3 runs 15 residues. The DNA of the CDR3 is TGCGCCAGCAGCTTGGCCCAGGGAGGAGATGAAAAACTGTTTTTT. Translation: CASSLAQGGDEKLFF. The full variable domain, with the rest looked up from reference TRBV5-1 and TRBJ1-4, is KAGVTQTPRYLIKTRGQQVTLSCSPISGHRSVSWYQQTPGQGLQFLFEYFSETQRNKGNFPGRFSGRQFSNSRSEMNVSTLELGDSALYLCASSLAQGGDEKLFFGSGTQLSVL.

This clone was seen a single time. The V and J genes are TRBV2 and TRBJ2-7; D may be TRBD1 (5 bases). CDR1 SNHLY and CDR2 FYNNEI come from the germline V gene. Trimming left V 7 bases short and J 10 bases short, with 14 bases between. This CDR3 comprises 11 residues. The DNA of the CDR3 is TGTGCCAGCATGGGGCCCCATCTCCAGTACTTC. Residues: CASMGPHLQYF.

This clone was recorded a few times. The chain employs TRBV7-8 and TRBJ2-2; a possible D gene is TRBD1 (7 bases). V shed 3 bases and J shed 4 bases, with 15 bases lying between them. CDR1 and CDR2 from the germline V gene are SGHVS and FQNEAQ. The CDR3 covers 16 residues. The CDR3 DNA is TGTGCCAGCAGCTTTGCGGGACAGTTATTCACCGGGGAGCTGTTTTTT. This sequence encodes CASSFAGQLFTGELFF.

The rearrangement uses TRBV12-3 or TRBV12-4 and TRBJ1-1, with no clear D. V lost 3 bases and J lost 9, with 8 bases in between. The CDR3 covers 11 residues. The CDR3 region has the DNA TGTGCCAGCAGTTTCTCAGTTCAAGCTTTCTTT. It yields the protein CASSFSVQAFF.

A remark on this clone: One end of the junction varies from germline; a read error may be responsible. The chain combines TRBV7-9 with TRBJ2-2, with 7 bases matching TRBD2. Germline values: CDR1 SEHNR, CDR2 FQNEAQ (reference sequence). The CDR3 totals 15 residues. As DNA, the CDR3 is TGTGCCAGCAGCTTCTCTGGACTAGTTGGCGGGGAGCCGTTTTTT. Its translation: CASSFSGLVGGEPFF.

V is TRBV7-8 and J is TRBJ2-2, with a possible D match to TRBD1 (5 bases). Trimming cost V 5 bases and J 5 bases, with 18 bases left between them. Germline V CDR1 and CDR2: SGHVS, FQNEAQ. The CDR3 is 16 residues long. CDR3 sequence reads: CASSPAIRGGTGELFF. CDR3 nucleotide sequence: TGTGCCAGCAGCCCAGCCATAAGGGGTGGGACCGGGGAGCTGTTTTTT. The entire variable domain, with the rest obtained from reference TRBV7-8 and TRBJ2-2, is as follows: GAGVSQSPRYKVAKRGQDVALRCDPISGHVSLFWYQQALGQGPEFLTYFQNEAQLDKSGLPSDRFFAERPEGSVSTLKIQRTQQEDSAVYLCASSPAIRGGTGELFFGEGSRLTVL.

This chain connects TRBV7-3 to TRBJ2-2; the match to TRBD1 covers 7 bases. CDR3 length equals 15 residues. In germline, CDR1 is SGHTA, CDR2 FQGTGA. Unmatched junction bases numbered 7, after V lost 5 bases and J lost 4 bases. The DNA of the CDR3 is TGTGCCAGCAGCCGGGGACAGCAGGGCACCGGGGAGCTGTTTTTT. It is translated as CASSRGQQGTGELFF.